The rows below give T cell receptor beta chains drawn from one sample of a study of OX40 agonist ivuxolimab in advanced cancers. TCRdb's table, derived via immunoSEQ multiplex PCR, lists solely in-frame clones and lacks some. Of 65,000 to 75,000 clones detected, approximately 89% appear once; the ten largest clones hold about 0.95%. The sample consisted of CD4+ or CD8+ T cells sorted from blood, taken in a trial of the OX40 agonist ivuxolimab. Receptor source: an adult with an advanced solid tumor such as melanoma, head and neck, liver or kidney cancer. Each CDR3 is given with its conserved first and last residue. The size entry is marked missing in some rows and otherwise reads once, few, many or a size class.

CDR3 | J | size | V
CASSLIGNTGELFF | TRBJ2-2 | . | TRBV5-4
CASSLMGALNEQFF | TRBJ2-1 | . | TRBV5-1
CAWSPPPAHEKLFF | TRBJ1-4 | . | TRBV30
CASSQGGNGELFF | TRBJ2-2 | . | TRBV7-9
CASRDGNEKLFF | TRBJ1-4 | . | TRBV2
CASSLGTSGGHTDTQYF | TRBJ2-3 | . | TRBV11-2
CASSLKASGGTSTDTQYF | TRBJ2-3 | . | TRBV5-4
CASSIGGQGGQETQYF | TRBJ2-5 | . | TRBV19
CASSQPREAGTDTQYF | TRBJ2-3 | . | TRBV23-1
CASSEGAGGFSGNTIYF | TRBJ1-3 | . | TRBV10-2
CASSLRLAGGEYEQYF | TRBJ2-7 | . | TRBV7-2
CASSLEAGGSPLHF | TRBJ1-6 | . | TRBV11-3
CASSPPQGGGTEAFF | TRBJ1-1 | . | TRBV18
CASRPGQGTGELFF | TRBJ2-2 | . | TRBV19
CASSGTGAPGELFF | TRBJ2-2 | . | TRBV2
CSAGDSSNYGYTF | TRBJ1-2 | once | TRBV29-1
CAWRGWGGTTDTQYF | TRBJ2-3 | . | TRBV30
CASSERGGAGNTEAFF | TRBJ1-1 | . | TRBV2
CASSESFLGLRGRETQYF | TRBJ2-5 | . | TRBV10-1
CASSLGSGREKLFF | TRBJ1-4 | . | TRBV5-1
CASSQVSQGARGYTF | TRBJ1-2 | . | TRBV4-2
CASRPDSGTGAYHYGYTF | TRBJ1-2 | . | TRBV2
CASSFSAGRNTEAFF | TRBJ1-1 | . | TRBV11-2
CASSDPRVSETQYF | TRBJ2-5 | . | TRBV10-2
CASSAMGEESEAFF | TRBJ1-1 | . | TRBV5-1
CASSQTWDRTSGYTF | TRBJ1-2 | . | TRBV4-1
CASSLRQGLGQPQHF | TRBJ1-5 | . | TRBV7-6
CASSIGWRRAMNTEAFF | TRBJ1-1 | . | TRBV19
CASSASGTVSSPLHF | TRBJ1-6 | . | TRBV9
CATSRGNEQFF | TRBJ2-1 | . | TRBV15
CATSRDRGPYEQYF | TRBJ2-7 | . | TRBV15
CASQAGENTEAFF | TRBJ1-1 | . | TRBV5-1
CASSLGQGANEQFF | TRBJ2-1 | once | TRBV5-1
CASSAPSAGNTIYF | TRBJ1-3 | . | TRBV19
CASTPTGLAVYEQYF | TRBJ2-7 | . | TRBV6-6
CASSQGSGGASTDTQYF | TRBJ2-3 | once | TRBV4-2
CASSGSTETLYEQYF | TRBJ2-7 | once | TRBV10-2
CASSTRTAQIGSNQPQHF | TRBJ1-5 | . | TRBV19
CASSLRGGSQDTQYF | TRBJ2-3 | . | TRBV11-3
CASSKTRAGNYGYTF | TRBJ1-2 | . | TRBV6-5
CASSTPGRGAYNEQFF | TRBJ2-1 | . | TRBV19
CASSASGHTDTQYF | TRBJ2-3 | . | TRBV5-1
CATRSGTGYQETQYF | TRBJ2-5 | . | TRBV25-1
CASSLVVGGETQYF | TRBJ2-5 | . | TRBV7-9
CSARGGETQYF | TRBJ2-5 | . | TRBV20-1
CAWSVWTVLYGYTF | TRBJ1-2 | . | TRBV30
CASSNQGRELFF | TRBJ1-4 | . | TRBV6-5
CASSSSTGSGTEAFF | TRBJ1-1 | . | TRBV11-2
CASSENRGTEAFF | TRBJ1-1 | . | TRBV14
CASSLSGGAFNEQFF | TRBJ2-1 | . | TRBV11-3
CASSDPRGGNTIYF | TRBJ1-3 | . | TRBV6-4
CASSPGGGKTQYF | TRBJ2-5 | . | TRBV7-7
CASSPTPGGGTEAFF | TRBJ1-1 | once | TRBV18